Listed here are 15 T cell receptor beta chains from one sample, sequenced in a study of CD8 T cells in ankylosing spondylitis. TCRdb analysed the 5' RACE reads with MiXCR anew, one entry per CDR3 protein. The sample contains tens of thousands of distinct CDR3 sequences, over 5.5% of which appear only once. What was sequenced was blood, either unsorted or a sorted T cell fraction (not recorded which). The receptors stem from a male donor with ankylosing spondylitis or in good health (not recorded which).

The sample holds many counts of this clonotype. This chain links TRBV5-4 with TRBJ2-4, with D perhaps TRBD2 (6 bases). Germline CDR1 is SGHNT and CDR2 is YYREEE (reference sequence). Trimming took off 2 bases at V and 1 base at J, with 13 bases between the two ends. The CDR3 extends over 16 amino acids. CDR3 nucleotides: TGTGCCAGCAGCTTAAACGGGGGTAGCGCCAAAAACATTCAGTACTTC. Its protein is CASSLNGGSAKNIQYF.

The sample holds many counts of this clonotype. V gene TRBV4-2 combines with J gene TRBJ1-2; D might be TRBD1 (6 bases). The germline V and J ends were trimmed by 3 bases and 8 bases, with 19 bases remaining between them. This CDR3 has 15 residues. Germline-derived CDR1 and CDR2 are LGHNA and YNFKEQ. The CDR3 nucleotides read TGTGCCAGCAGCCAGAGTCAGACGGGGGCTCGAGGCTACACCTTC. It is translated as CASSQSQTGARGYTF.

This clonotype was seen ten or more times. The V call is TRBV27, the J call TRBJ1-5; no reliable D call. Germline values: CDR1 MNHEY, CDR2 SMNVEV (reference sequence). This CDR3 is built from 14 residues. The ends were cut back, 5 bases at V and 0 bases at J, with 8 bases in the middle. The CDR3 region is CASSVKYSNQPQHF. The CDR3 bases are TGTGCCAGCAGTGTTAAATATAGCAATCAGCCCCAGCATTTT.

The chain joins TRBV12-3 or TRBV12-4 to TRBJ2-6; TRBD2 matches at 7 bases. This CDR3 is 18 amino acids long. Here the CDR3 DNA reads TGTACCATCAGTTTCGCTAGCGGTCGACGCTCTGGGGCCAACGTCCTGACTTTC. It yields the protein CTISFASGRRSGANVLTF.

Ten or more counts support this clonotype. The J gene is TRBJ1-5, the V gene TRBV24-1, with 10 nucleotides matching TRBD1. The length of the CDR3 is 19 residues. Trimming at V came to 1 base and at J to 2 bases, leaving 10 bases not matched to a gene. Per the germline V gene, CDR1 is KGHDR and CDR2 is SFDVKD. The CDR3 DNA is TGTGCCACCAGTGATTTTTGGACAGGGGGTCCCAAGCGCAATCAGCCCCAGCATTTT. Translated: CATSDFWTGGPKRNQPQHF.

This clonotype was counted at least ten times. CDR3 nucleotide sequence: TGCAGTGCTCCCTCCCGGGACAGGTTGAACACTGAAGCTTTCTTT. It specifies CSAPSRDRLNTEAFF. This chain connects TRBV20-1 to TRBJ1-1; TRBD1 agrees at 8 bases. Germline CDR1 DFQATT, CDR2 SNEGSKA (reference sequence). The V segment lost 5 bases and the J segment 0 bases; nucleotides outside the gene matches: 8. CDR3 length: 15 amino acids.

This clonotype was seen at least ten times. The V call is TRBV27, the J call TRBJ1-5; TRBD1 might be the D (6 bases). The ends were cut back, 0 bases at V and 4 bases at J, with 7 bases in the middle. Germline V CDR1 and CDR2: MNHEY, SMNVEV (reference sequence). This CDR3 comprises 14 residues. CDR3 bases: TGTGCCAGCAGTTTATCCGGACAGAATCAGCCCCAGCATTTT. Its translation: CASSLSGQNQPQHF.

Many counts were recorded for this clonotype. The chain carries TRBV28 and TRBJ2-5, with TRBD1 matching over 7 bases. Germline CDR1 reads MDHEN; CDR2 reads SYDVKM. The J segment lost 2 bases and the V segment lost 6 bases, leaving 6 bases of the junction unmatched. CDR3 length: 14 residues. The CDR3 sequence: CASSFRQGQETQYF. For the CDR3, the DNA is TGTGCCAGCAGCTTTAGACAGGGTCAAGAGACCCAGTACTTC.

This clonotype was seen ten or more times. V usage is TRBV29-1 and J usage is TRBJ2-6, with D unresolved. V lost 3 bases and J 1 base, leaving 7 bases between the germline ends. CDR3 length equals 14 residues. The germline V gene encodes CDR1 SQVTM and CDR2 ANQGSEA. The DNA for the CDR3 is TGCAGCGTTGACGTAGGGTCTGGGGCCAACGTCCTGACTTTC. Protein: CSVDVGSGANVLTF.

This clonotype was recorded at least ten times. The chain couples TRBV24-1 to TRBJ2-1; the D is unclear. With 6 bases removed from V and 5 bases from J, the gap between germline ends came to 16 bases. The CDR3 length is 15 residues. Germline V CDR1 and CDR2: KGHDR, SFDVKD. The CDR3 here is CATSPSARPHNEQFF. The CDR3 region has the DNA TGTGCCACCAGTCCCTCCGCCAGACCCCACAATGAGCAGTTCTTC.

The V call is TRBV3-1, the J call TRBJ2-3, with TRBD2 matching 13 bases. Germline-derived CDR1 and CDR2 are LGHDT and YNNKEL (reference sequence). V dropped 8 bases and J dropped 1; count of bases not matched to a gene: 12. CDR3 length: 18 amino acids. The CDR3 bases are TGTGCCAGCTGCCTAGGGCCGACTAGCGGGAGGCGCACAGATACGCAGTATTTT. Its translation: CASCLGPTSGRRTDTQYF.

There are many counts of this clonotype. The gene calls are TRBV5-1 and TRBJ2-5; D is unclear. The CDR3 contains 15 residues. V shed 0 bases and J shed 1 base, with 10 bases lying between them. CDR1 is SGHRS and CDR2 is YFSETQ in the germline V gene. CDR3 sequence (DNA): TGCGCCAGCAGCTTGGCCGGCACCTTCCAAGAGACCCAGTACTTC. This translates into CASSLAGTFQETQYF.

At least ten counts were recorded for this clonotype. The chain joins TRBV18 to TRBJ2-1, with 8 nucleotides matching TRBD1. Trimming cost V 1 base and J 4 bases; bases outside gene matches: 3. Germline CDR1 reads KGHSH; CDR2 reads LQKENI. The CDR3 sequence is 15 residues long. DNA for the CDR3: TGTGCCAGCTCACCACTGGGACAGGCATACAATGAGCAGTTCTTC. It yields the protein CASSPLGQAYNEQFF.

This clonotype was counted many times. V usage is TRBV24-1 and J usage is TRBJ2-7; D tentatively reads TRBD1 or TRBD2 (5 bases each). Trimming pared 5 bases from V and 2 bases from J, leaving 12 bases between. The CDR3 runs to 14 residues. Germline lookup yields CDR1 KGHDR and CDR2 SFDVKD. The chain's CDR3 is CATSAGTRTYEQYF. CDR3 nucleotides: TGTGCCACCAGTGCGGGGACCCGAACCTACGAGCAGTACTTC.

This clonotype came up many times. The chain is built from TRBV24-1 and TRBJ2-2; TRBD1 matches at 12 bases. CDR1 and CDR2 (germline): KGHDR, SFDVKD. CDR3 length: 16 residues. The V gene end was trimmed by 0 bases and the J gene end by 7 bases; junction bases not matched to a gene: 2. Written as DNA, the CDR3 is TGTGCCACCAGTGATTTGGGGACAGGGGGCGGCGGGGAGCTGTTTTTT. As protein: CATSDLGTGGGGELFF.